The rows below give T cell receptor beta chains drawn from one sample of a study of T cells in Graves' hyperthyroidism and ophthalmopathy. Using its own MiXCR run on the multiplex PCR reads, TCRdb lists one record per CDR3 protein. Of hundreds of thousands of distinct CDR3 sequences listed, about 22% are singletons. The sequenced material came from blood. Receptors were obtained from a woman aged 70 to 79 with Graves' ophthalmopathy. The CDR3 runs from the conserved cysteine through the conserved F or W. The order of the fields is V gene, J gene, clone size, D gene, CDR3 protein, CDR3 DNA. D genes are given only for firm matches. Clone size appears in some rows only: once, few, many, or a class for an expanded clone.

V: TRBV12-3/TRBV12-4
J: TRBJ1-1
size: many
D: -
CDR3: CASSAQGFTEAFF
DNA: TGTGCCAGCAGCGCCCAGGGGTTCACTGAAGCTTTCTTT

V: TRBV12-3/TRBV12-4
J: TRBJ1-1
size: many
D: -
CDR3: CASSFSGNTEAFF
DNA: TGTGCCAGCAGCTTTTCGGGGAACACTGAAGCTTTCTTT

V: TRBV5-6
J: TRBJ2-5
size: -
D: -
CDR3: CASSLTGTLQETQYF
DNA: TGTGCCAGCAGCTTGACCGGGACTTTACAAGAGACCCAGTACTTC

V: TRBV25-1
J: TRBJ2-5
size: few
D: -
CDR3: CASSDPRGGYQETQYF
DNA: TGTGCCAGCAGTGATCCTAGGGGCGGGTACCAAGAGACCCAGTACTTC

V: TRBV28
J: TRBJ2-6
size: few
D: TRBD1
CDR3: CASGGTGTGHSGANVLTF
DNA: TGTGCCAGCGGGGGGACCGGGACAGGCCACTCTGGGGCCAACGTCCTGACTTTC

V: TRBV19
J: TRBJ1-5
size: -
D: -
CDR3: CASGRTQPSNQPQHF
DNA: TGTGCCAGTGGACGGACACAGCCTAGCAATCAGCCCCAGCATTTT

V: TRBV7-8
J: TRBJ1-2
size: -
D: -
CDR3: CASSSLRGSYGYTF
DNA: TGTGCCAGCAGCTCGCTCAGGGGTTCCTATGGCTACACCTTC

V: TRBV19
J: TRBJ2-7
size: many
D: TRBD1
CDR3: CASRGIYEQYF
DNA: TGTGCCAGCAGGGGGATCTACGAGCAGTACTTC

V: TRBV19
J: TRBJ2-3
size: -
D: TRBD2
CDR3: CASSILAGVTDTQYF
DNA: TGTGCCAGTAGTATCTTAGCGGGAGTGACAGATACGCAGTATTTT

V: TRBV2
J: TRBJ1-1
size: many
D: -
CDR3: CASSEAETEAFF
DNA: TGTGCCAGCAGTGAAGCTGAAACTGAAGCTTTCTTT

V: TRBV11-2
J: TRBJ1-5
size: -
D: -
CDR3: CASSWDTSGPQHF
DNA: TGTGCCAGCAGCTGGGACACCTCCGGTCCCCAGCATTTT

V: TRBV7-2
J: TRBJ2-3
size: many
D: -
CDR3: CASSLPTDTQYF
DNA: TGTGCCAGCAGCCTCCCCACAGATACGCAGTATTTT

V: TRBV7-9
J: TRBJ1-4
size: few
D: -
CDR3: CASSFTPAGYEKLFF
DNA: TGTGCCAGCAGCTTTACTCCCGCCGGATACGAAAAACTGTTTTTT

V: TRBV29-1
J: TRBJ1-1
size: many
D: TRBD1
CDR3: CSVRTGDTEAFF
DNA: TGCAGCGTCCGGACAGGGGACACTGAAGCTTTCTTT

V: TRBV2
J: TRBJ2-1
size: many
D: TRBD2
CDR3: CASRGTSAYNEQFF
DNA: TGTGCCAGCAGAGGGACTAGCGCCTACAATGAGCAGTTCTTC

V: TRBV24-1
J: TRBJ2-7
size: few
D: -
CDR3: CATSDLGQQYF
DNA: TGTGCCACCAGTGATTTGGGACAGCAGTACTTC

V: TRBV30
J: TRBJ1-2
size: -
D: -
CDR3: CAWKGGTGEGYTF
DNA: TGTGCCTGGAAGGGAGGGACCGGTGAGGGCTACACCTTC

V: TRBV18
J: TRBJ2-2
size: few
D: -
CDR3: CASSPSRSGELFF
DNA: TGTGCCAGCTCACCATCAAGGTCCGGGGAGCTGTTTTTT

V: TRBV24-1
J: TRBJ2-1
size: many
D: TRBD1
CDR3: CATSEGTGMAYNEQFF
DNA: TGTGCCACCAGTGAGGGGACAGGGATGGCCTACAATGAGCAGTTCTTC

V: TRBV4-1
J: TRBJ2-1
size: -
D: -
CDR3: CASKSSGRLLYNEQFF
DNA: TGCGCCAGCAAGAGTTCCGGGAGACTCCTCTACAATGAGCAGTTCTTC

V: TRBV20-1
J: TRBJ2-2
size: -
D: -
CDR3: CSAPRGDFNTGELFF
DNA: TGCAGTGCTCCCAGAGGGGACTTTAACACCGGGGAGCTGTTTTTT

V: TRBV19
J: TRBJ2-5
size: -
D: -
CDR3: CASSYGSRTQYF
DNA: TGTGCCAGTAGTTACGGCTCACGGACCCAGTACTTC

V: TRBV3-1
J: TRBJ2-7
size: few
D: -
CDR3: CASSQDQEQYF
DNA: TGTGCCAGCAGCCAAGATCAGGAGCAGTACTTC

V: TRBV11-3
J: TRBJ2-1
size: -
D: TRBD2
CDR3: CASLRGLAGEEEQFF
DNA: TGTGCCAGCCTGAGGGGACTAGCGGGAGAGGAAGAGCAGTTCTTC

V: TRBV7-6
J: TRBJ2-7
size: few
D: TRBD2
CDR3: CASSLGGLAGAGVYEQYF
DNA: TGTGCCAGCAGCTTAGGGGGACTAGCGGGAGCTGGGGTGTACGAGCAGTACTTC

V: TRBV6-1
J: TRBJ2-2
size: -
D: TRBD2
CDR3: CASTLLAGGPSNTGELFF
DNA: TGTGCCAGCACCCTACTAGCGGGAGGCCCATCGAACACCGGGGAGCTGTTTTTT

V: TRBV7-2
J: TRBJ1-5
size: -
D: TRBD1
CDR3: CASSGTVGNQPQHF
DNA: TGTGCCAGCAGCGGGACAGTCGGCAATCAGCCCCAGCATTTT

V: TRBV6-2/TRBV6-3
J: TRBJ2-2
size: few
D: TRBD2
CDR3: CASSYGTSDTGELFF
DNA: TGTGCCAGCAGTTACGGGACTAGCGACACCGGGGAGCTGTTTTTT

V: TRBV27
J: TRBJ1-2
size: many
D: -
CDR3: CASSLWGAANYGYTF
DNA: TGTGCCAGCAGTTTATGGGGGGCGGCTAACTATGGCTACACCTTC

V: TRBV28
J: TRBJ2-5
size: -
D: TRBD1
CDR3: CASRQGASRQETQYF
DNA: TGTGCCAGCAGACAGGGGGCTTCACGCCAAGAGACCCAGTACTTC

V: TRBV7-2
J: TRBJ1-5
size: few
D: -
CDR3: CASSLTHSNQPQHF
DNA: TGTGCCAGCAGCTTAACCCATAGCAATCAGCCCCAGCATTTT

V: TRBV6-1
J: TRBJ2-5
size: few
D: TRBD2
CDR3: CASSAPGAGLRYF
DNA: TGTGCCAGCAGTGCCCCTGGAGCGGGATTGAGGTACTTC

V: TRBV5-1
J: TRBJ2-3
size: few
D: TRBD1
CDR3: CASRQGTKDTQYF
DNA: TGCGCCAGCCGACAGGGTACGAAAGATACGCAGTATTTT

V: TRBV19
J: TRBJ2-7
size: -
D: TRBD2
CDR3: CASSGLAGHYEQYF
DNA: TGTGCCAGTAGTGGACTAGCGGGGCACTACGAGCAGTACTTC

V: TRBV6-5
J: TRBJ1-2
size: few
D: -
CDR3: CASSYLDGNYGYTF
DNA: TGTGCCAGCAGTTACCTGGACGGTAACTATGGCTACACCTTC

V: TRBV20-1
J: TRBJ2-5
size: -
D: TRBD2
CDR3: CSASLQAGVIETQYF
DNA: TGCAGTGCTAGTTTACAAGCGGGAGTGATTGAGACCCAGTACTTC

V: TRBV7-2
J: TRBJ2-3
size: -
D: TRBD2
CDR3: CASSQKASGLADTQYF
DNA: TGTGCCAGCAGCCAAAAGGCTAGCGGGTTAGCAGATACGCAGTATTTT

V: TRBV6-1
J: TRBJ1-1
size: -
D: -
CDR3: CASRVTGEAFF
DNA: TGTGCCAGCAGAGTGACAGGCGAAGCTTTCTTT

V: TRBV7-2
J: TRBJ1-3
size: -
D: -
CDR3: CASTQGRGGGNTIYF
DNA: TGTGCCAGCACCCAGGGCAGGGGAGGAGGAAACACCATATATTTT

V: TRBV28
J: TRBJ2-4
size: many
D: -
CDR3: CASSRRGIVKNIQYF
DNA: TGTGCCAGCAGTAGGAGGGGTATCGTCAAAAACATTCAGTACTTC

V: TRBV20-1
J: TRBJ2-1
size: few
D: -
CDR3: CSASRLVGHEQFF
DNA: TGCAGTGCTAGTAGGCTAGTAGGTCATGAGCAGTTCTTC

V: TRBV12-3/TRBV12-4
J: TRBJ2-1
size: -
D: -
CDR3: CASSSGGVREQFF
DNA: TGTGCCAGCAGTTCCGGGGGCGTCCGTGAGCAGTTCTTC

V: TRBV3-1
J: TRBJ2-1
size: many
D: TRBD2
CDR3: CASSQVRLAMNNEQFF
DNA: TGTGCCAGCAGCCAAGTACGACTAGCGATGAACAATGAGCAGTTCTTC

V: TRBV11-3
J: TRBJ2-5
size: many
D: -
CDR3: CASSFAGGEEETQYF
DNA: TGTGCCAGCAGCTTTGCCGGCGGAGAGGAAGAGACCCAGTACTTC

V: TRBV20-1
J: TRBJ1-1
size: few
D: TRBD1
CDR3: CSARGLQGADTEAFF
DNA: TGCAGTGCTAGAGGCCTACAGGGGGCGGACACTGAAGCTTTCTTT

V: TRBV12-3/TRBV12-4
J: TRBJ1-2
size: many
D: -
CDR3: CASSHDRNSGYTF
DNA: TGTGCCAGCAGTCACGACAGGAATAGTGGCTACACCTTC

V: TRBV11-2
J: TRBJ2-2
size: few
D: -
CDR3: CASSLGELETENTGELFF
DNA: TGTGCCAGCAGCTTAGGGGAGTTAGAGACCGAAAACACCGGGGAGCTGTTTTTT

V: TRBV7-7
J: TRBJ2-2
size: few
D: TRBD2
CDR3: CASSPALAGAGGELFF
DNA: TGTGCTAGCAGCCCAGCCTTAGCGGGAGCGGGCGGGGAGCTGTTTTTT

V: TRBV9
J: TRBJ2-2
size: once
D: TRBD2
CDR3: CASSGGGVTGELFF
DNA: TGTGCCAGCAGCGGGGGAGGGGTCACCGGGGAGCTGTTTTTT

V: TRBV12-3/TRBV12-4
J: TRBJ2-5
size: -
D: TRBD2
CDR3: CASSPMGTSGTQYF
DNA: TGTGCCAGCAGCCCTATGGGGACTAGCGGGACCCAGTACTTC

V: TRBV2
J: TRBJ2-3
size: -
D: -
CDR3: CASGQLTDTQYF
DNA: TGTGCCAGCGGACAGCTCACAGATACGCAGTATTTT